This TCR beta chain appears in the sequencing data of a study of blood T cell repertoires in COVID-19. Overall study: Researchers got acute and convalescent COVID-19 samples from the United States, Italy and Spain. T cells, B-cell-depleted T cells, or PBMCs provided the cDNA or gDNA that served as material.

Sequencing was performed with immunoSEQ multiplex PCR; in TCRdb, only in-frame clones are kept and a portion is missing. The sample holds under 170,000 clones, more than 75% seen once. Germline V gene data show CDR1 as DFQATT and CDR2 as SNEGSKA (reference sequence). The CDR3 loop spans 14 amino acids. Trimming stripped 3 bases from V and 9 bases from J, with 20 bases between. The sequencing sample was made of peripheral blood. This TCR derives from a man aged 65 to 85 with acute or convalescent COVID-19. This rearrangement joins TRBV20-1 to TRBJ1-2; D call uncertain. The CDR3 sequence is CSASSGDRAISYTF. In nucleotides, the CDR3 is TGCAGTGCTAGTAGCGGGGATCGTGCTATTAGCTACACCTTC.